This is a list of T cell receptor beta chains from one sample in a study of cytomegalovirus exposure and HLA in healthy donors. Repertoires were generated with immunoSEQ multiplex PCR, while TCRdb's copy carries only in-frame clones and drops some. Of approximately 140,000 clones in the sample, roughly 76% were seen once. Material: PBMCs. The receptor source for this set is a woman in her 40s in good health and CMV-seronegative. CDR3s include the opening cysteine and the closing phenylalanine or tryptophan. A D gene is named only where the DNA matches it firmly. A row's size may be missing; if present it is once, few, many or a size class.

j_gene: TRBJ1-6; d_gene: TRBD1; abundance: few; v_gene: TRBV28; CDR3aa: CASSLGDRSNSPLHF; CDR3nt: TGTGCCAGCAGTTTAGGGGACAGAAGTAATTCACCCCTCCACTTT
j_gene: TRBJ2-7; d_gene: TRBD2; abundance: .; v_gene: TRBV28; CDR3aa: CASSKEMRGAAHEQYF; CDR3nt: TGTGCCAGCAGTAAAGAAATGCGGGGGGCCGCGCACGAGCAGTACTTC
j_gene: TRBJ2-7; d_gene: .; abundance: once; v_gene: TRBV7-9; CDR3aa: CASSWGGDEQYF; CDR3nt: TGTGCCAGCAGCTGGGGCGGCGACGAGCAGTACTTC
j_gene: TRBJ2-5; d_gene: TRBD2; abundance: .; v_gene: TRBV19; CDR3aa: CASSMITGGTSGSRETQYF; CDR3nt: TGTGCCAGTAGTATGATCACTGGCGGGACTAGCGGGTCCCGAGAGACCCAGTACTTC
j_gene: TRBJ1-3; d_gene: TRBD1; abundance: .; v_gene: TRBV5-4; CDR3aa: CASSRATGDSSGNTIYF; CDR3nt: TGTGCCAGCAGCAGGGCCACAGGGGACAGCTCTGGAAACACCATATATTTT
j_gene: TRBJ1-2; d_gene: TRBD1; abundance: .; v_gene: TRBV7-3; CDR3aa: CASSPDEGQIYGYTF; CDR3nt: TGTGCCAGCAGCCCGGACGAGGGACAGATCTATGGCTACACCTTC
j_gene: TRBJ2-4; d_gene: TRBD1; abundance: .; v_gene: TRBV5-1; CDR3aa: CASSLAGQANIQYF; CDR3nt: TGCGCCAGCAGCTTGGCGGGACAGGCAAACATTCAGTACTTC
j_gene: TRBJ2-3; d_gene: .; abundance: .; v_gene: TRBV25-1; CDR3aa: CASSEYPQGPDTQYF; CDR3nt: TGTGCCAGCAGTGAATATCCCCAGGGTCCAGATACGCAGTATTTT
j_gene: TRBJ1-1; d_gene: .; abundance: once; v_gene: TRBV5-4; CDR3aa: CASSLGRGTEAFF; CDR3nt: TGTGCCAGCAGCTTGGGTCGGGGCACTGAAGCTTTCTTT
j_gene: TRBJ2-3; d_gene: .; abundance: .; v_gene: TRBV11-2; CDR3aa: CASSLAEEFTDTQYF; CDR3nt: TGTGCCAGCAGCTTAGCTGAAGAGTTCACAGATACGCAGTATTTT
j_gene: TRBJ1-5; d_gene: .; abundance: few; v_gene: TRBV6-5; CDR3aa: CASDTGTSNQPQHF; CDR3nt: TGTGCCAGCGATACCGGGACAAGCAATCAGCCCCAGCATTTT
j_gene: TRBJ2-5; d_gene: TRBD2; abundance: once; v_gene: TRBV19; CDR3aa: CASTPSGGRETQYF; CDR3nt: TGTGCCAGCACCCCTAGCGGGGGGCGGGAGACCCAGTACTTC
j_gene: TRBJ2-5; d_gene: .; abundance: .; v_gene: TRBV29-1; CDR3aa: CSVERGRETQYF; CDR3nt: TGCAGCGTTGAAAGGGGCCGGGAGACCCAGTACTTC
j_gene: TRBJ1-5; d_gene: .; abundance: .; v_gene: TRBV19; CDR3aa: CASRYYSNQPQHF; CDR3nt: TGTGCCAGTAGATATTATAGCAATCAGCCCCAGCATTTT
j_gene: TRBJ1-1; d_gene: .; abundance: .; v_gene: TRBV10-2; CDR3aa: CASTTPEIDSENTEAFF; CDR3nt: TGCGCCAGCACCACCCCCGAGATCGACAGTGAGAACACTGAAGCTTTCTTT
j_gene: TRBJ2-7; d_gene: .; abundance: .; v_gene: TRBV1; CDR3aa: CTSSHAPGLPTYEQYF; CDR3nt: TGCACCAGCAGCCATGCCCCGGGACTACCAACCTACGAGCAGTACTTC
j_gene: TRBJ2-3; d_gene: TRBD2; abundance: .; v_gene: TRBV9; CDR3aa: CASSEGSGGYTDTQYF; CDR3nt: TGTGCCAGCAGCGAGGGGAGCGGGGGGTACACAGATACGCAGTATTTT
j_gene: TRBJ2-2; d_gene: TRBD2; abundance: .; v_gene: TRBV28; CDR3aa: CASSSPDGGSAFF; CDR3nt: TGTGCCAGCAGTTCCCCCGACGGGGGGTCCGCGTTTTTT
j_gene: TRBJ2-2; d_gene: .; abundance: .; v_gene: TRBV28; CDR3aa: CASRTGQQTGELFF; CDR3nt: TGTGCCAGCAGAACCGGACAGCAGACCGGGGAGCTGTTTTTT
j_gene: TRBJ1-5; d_gene: .; abundance: .; v_gene: TRBV28; CDR3aa: CASRQKVMRGDHNQPQHF; CDR3nt: TGTGCCAGCAGACAAAAGGTAATGCGGGGGGACCACAATCAGCCCCAGCATTTT
j_gene: TRBJ2-3; d_gene: TRBD2; abundance: .; v_gene: TRBV7-3; CDR3aa: CASSAGASTDTQYF; CDR3nt: TGTGCCAGCAGCGCGGGAGCCAGCACAGATACGCAGTATTTT
j_gene: TRBJ2-2; d_gene: TRBD2; abundance: few; v_gene: TRBV5-1; CDR3aa: CASGLAGALTGELFF; CDR3nt: TGCGCCAGCGGGCTAGCGGGGGCTCTGACCGGGGAGCTGTTTTTT
j_gene: TRBJ1-1; d_gene: .; abundance: .; v_gene: TRBV28; CDR3aa: CASSFRLNTEAFF; CDR3nt: TGTGCCAGCAGTTTCAGGCTGAACACTGAAGCTTTCTTT
j_gene: TRBJ2-2; d_gene: TRBD1; abundance: .; v_gene: TRBV11-3; CDR3aa: CASSLGTGASGELFF; CDR3nt: TGTGCCAGCAGCTTAGGGACAGGGGCTTCCGGGGAGCTGTTTTTT
j_gene: TRBJ1-2; d_gene: .; abundance: few; v_gene: TRBV2; CDR3aa: CASREGNGYTF; CDR3nt: TGTGCCAGCAGAGAGGGAAATGGCTACACCTTC
j_gene: TRBJ1-1; d_gene: TRBD1; abundance: .; v_gene: TRBV7-3; CDR3aa: CASSSGGEAFF; CDR3nt: TGTGCCAGCAGCTCAGGGGGGGAAGCTTTCTTT
j_gene: TRBJ1-1; d_gene: .; abundance: .; v_gene: TRBV29-1; CDR3aa: CSATRGTEAFF; CDR3nt: TGCAGCGCCACCCGCGGCACTGAAGCTTTCTTT
j_gene: TRBJ2-3; d_gene: TRBD2; abundance: .; v_gene: TRBV6-5; CDR3aa: CASRKRDATDTQYF; CDR3nt: TGTGCCAGCAGAAAGCGGGATGCCACAGATACGCAGTATTTT
j_gene: TRBJ1-1; d_gene: TRBD1; abundance: many; v_gene: TRBV4-1; CDR3aa: CASSQPTTGVTEAFF; CDR3nt: TGCGCCAGCAGCCAACCCACGACAGGGGTGACTGAAGCTTTCTTT
j_gene: TRBJ1-1; d_gene: .; abundance: few; v_gene: TRBV5-6; CDR3aa: CASSFWNTEAFF; CDR3nt: TGTGCCAGCAGCTTCTGGAACACTGAAGCTTTCTTT
j_gene: TRBJ2-2; d_gene: .; abundance: .; v_gene: TRBV7-9; CDR3aa: CASSLIGGINTGELFF; CDR3nt: TGTGCCAGCAGCTTAATTGGCGGCATCAACACCGGGGAGCTGTTTTTT